These 18 T cell receptor beta chains originate from one sample sequenced in a study of cytomegalovirus exposure and HLA in healthy donors. PCR was performed using 60 Vbeta and 13 Jbeta primers. Here immunoSEQ multiplex PCR was the method, and the copy in TCRdb shows in-frame clones only, minus some. The sample includes about 120,000 clones, about 83% seen only once; the top ten take approximately 2.4%. The sequenced sample was PBMCs. The receptors were gathered from a female donor in good health and CMV-seronegative.

The chain carries TRBV28 and TRBJ2-5; TRBD1 matches 7 bases. V shed 4 bases and J 1 base; nucleotides not matched to a gene: 6. Germline CDR1 MDHEN, CDR2 SYDVKM. CDR3 size: 15 residues. The CDR3 loop is CASSSSGQLQETQYF. The CDR3, as DNA: TGTGCCAGCAGTTCATCGGGACAGCTCCAAGAGACCCAGTACTTC.

V and J are TRBV23-1 and TRBJ2-5; 10 bases line up with TRBD2. TRBV23-1 is an ORF; its function is uncertain. The CDR3 length is 18 residues. With V trimmed by 2 bases and J by 3 bases, 12 bases remained unmatched. The CDR3 coding sequence is TGCGCCAGCAGTCAAAAAAGGGGGTGGACTAGCGGAAAAGAGACCCAGTACTTC. As protein: CASSQKRGWTSGKETQYF.

The V and J genes are TRBV7-9 and TRBJ1-4, with 11 bases that match TRBD1. Germline CDR1 reads SEHNR; CDR2 reads FQNEAQ (reference sequence). Unmatched junction bases numbered 2, after V lost 4 bases and J lost 1 base. The CDR3 length is 16 residues. The CDR3 region has the DNA TGTGCCAGCAGCTCGGGACAGGGGGGAACTAATGAAAAACTGTTTTTT. It codes for CASSSGQGGTNEKLFF.

V gene TRBV9 combines with J gene TRBJ1-1, with 11 nucleotides matching TRBD1. Looked up from germline, CDR1 is SGDLS and CDR2 is YYNGEE. The J segment lost 6 bases and the V segment lost 3 bases, leaving 4 bases of the junction unmatched. This CDR3 region has 14 residues. Here the CDR3 DNA reads TGTGCCAGCAGCGCAGGACAGGGGGCGTCTGAAGCTTTCTTT. Translated, it gives CASSAGQGASEAFF.

J is TRBJ2-5 and V is TRBV5-1; D gene ambiguous. Germline V lookup: CDR1 SGHRS, CDR2 YFSETQ. The CDR3 is 13 residues long. Trimming shortened V by 3 bases and J by 2 bases, and 8 bases separated the two germline ends. DNA of the CDR3: TGCGCCAGCAGCTGGCAGATTCAAGAGACCCAGTACTTC. The encoded protein is CASSWQIQETQYF.

This clone came up once. The chain is built from TRBV11-2 and TRBJ2-3; 10 bases map to TRBD2. Germline loops: CDR1 SGHAT, CDR2 FQNNGV. The trim removed 2 bases at V and 0 bases at J, leaving 2 bases unmatched. CDR3 size: 16 residues. The CDR3 region has the DNA TGTGCCAGCAGCTTACTAGCGGGGGAGAGCACAGATACGCAGTATTTT. Translating gives CASSLLAGESTDTQYF. The full variable domain, with the rest looked up from reference TRBV11-2 and TRBJ2-3, is EAGVAQSPRYKIIEKRQSVAFWCNPISGHATLYWYQQILGQGPKLLIQFQNNGVVDDSQLPKDRFSAERLKGVDSTLKIQPAKLEDSAVYLCASSLLAGESTDTQYFGPGTRLTVL.

The chain has TRBV11-1 and TRBJ2-2; TRBD1 might be the D (5 bases). The ends were cut back, 3 bases at V and 3 bases at J, with 11 bases in the middle. This CDR3 is built from 15 residues. Germline-derived CDR1 and CDR2 are SGHAT and FQDESV (reference sequence). This CDR3 is CASSLQGSYTGELFF. DNA for the CDR3: TGTGCCAGCAGCTTGCAGGGCTCCTACACCGGGGAGCTGTTTTTT. Together with reference TRBV11-1 and TRBJ2-2, the CDR3 gives the full variable domain: EAEVAQSPRYKITEKSQAVAFWCDPISGHATLYWYRQILGQGPELLVQFQDESVVDDSQLPKDRFSAERLKGVDSTLKIQPAELGDSAMYLCASSLQGSYTGELFFGEGSRLTVL.

V is TRBV6-5 and J is TRBJ1-6; no clear D. V dropped 2 bases and J dropped 3 bases, with 8 bases sitting between them. In germline, CDR1 is MNHEY, CDR2 SVGAGI. This CDR3 is built from 15 residues. The CDR3 sequence is CASSYGGGYNSPLHF. The CDR3 nucleotides read TGTGCCAGCAGTTACGGAGGTGGCTATAATTCACCCCTCCACTTT.

Note on this clone: Other nucleotide sequences in the sample specify the same CDR3. The rearrangement joins TRBV5-4 to TRBJ2-2, with 7 bases aligning to TRBD1. CDR3 length: 13 amino acids. The V and J ends lost 4 bases and 8 bases, in that order; junction bases with no gene match: 5. CDR1 SGHNT and CDR2 YYREEE come from the germline V gene (reference sequence). The CDR3 protein is CASSIQGPGELFF. The CDR3, as DNA: TGTGCCAGCAGCATACAGGGGCCTGGGGAGCTGTTTTTT.

This chain uses TRBV5-1 with TRBJ1-3, with TRBD1 matching 8 bases. Germline V gene lookup returns CDR1 SGHRS and CDR2 YFSETQ. With V trimmed by 2 bases and J by 0 bases, 4 bases remained unmatched. This CDR3 has 16 amino acids. CDR3 in DNA: TGCGCCAGCAGCTTCGCGGACAGGGCCTCTGGAAACACCATATATTTT. Translated: CASSFADRASGNTIYF.

The chain links TRBV7-2 to TRBJ1-2, with 7 bases that match TRBD1. The V gene's germline CDR1 is SGHTA and CDR2 FQGNSA. Trimming took 6 bases from V and 8 from J; bases not matched to a gene: 12. This CDR3 contains 14 residues. CDR3 DNA sequence: TGTGCCAGCAGTGTGAAAGGGGGCGCGAGGGGCTACACCTTC. Translating gives CASSVKGGARGYTF.

This rearrangement joins TRBV27 to TRBJ2-7, with TRBD2 as a possible D gene (7 bases). This CDR3 is 14 amino acids long. V lost 7 bases and J lost 2, with 15 bases in between. Germline V gives CDR1 MNHEY, CDR2 SMNVEV (reference sequence). The CDR3 sequence: CASKPVGGAYEQYF. The CDR3 DNA reads as TGTGCCAGCAAACCCGTAGGGGGGGCCTACGAGCAGTACTTC.

The rearrangement links TRBV5-1 to TRBJ2-7, with 7 bases that match TRBD2. V shed 0 bases and J 4 bases; nucleotides not matched to a gene: 16. The CDR3 has 18 residues. Germline assignment: CDR1 SGHRS and CDR2 YFSETQ. The CDR3 spells CASSLGLAIRPDKYEQYF. In nucleotides, the CDR3 is TGCGCCAGCAGCTTGGGACTAGCAATTCGACCCGACAAGTACGAGCAGTACTTC. Together with reference TRBV5-1 and TRBJ2-7, the CDR3 gives the full variable domain: KAGVTQTPRYLIKTRGQQVTLSCSPISGHRSVSWYQQTPGQGLQFLFEYFSETQRNKGNFPGRFSGRQFSNSRSEMNVSTLELGDSALYLCASSLGLAIRPDKYEQYFGPGTRLTVT.

V gene TRBV6-5 combines with J gene TRBJ1-5, with a weak D call TRBD1 (5 bases). The V gene's germline CDR1 is MNHEY and CDR2 SVGAGI. The CDR3 runs 15 residues. Trimming stripped 8 bases from V and 4 bases from J, with 18 bases between. This CDR3 is CASGTHGGKNQPQHF. In DNA, the CDR3 is TGTGCCAGCGGTACCCACGGGGGAAAGAATCAGCCCCAGCATTTT.

This chain uses TRBV27 with TRBJ2-7; the D gene is possibly TRBD1 (6 bases). V lost 5 bases, J lost 3 bases, and 11 bases lay in between. In germline, CDR1 is MNHEY, CDR2 SMNVEV (reference sequence). The CDR3 is 13 residues long. CDR3 sequence reads: CASSVGTSYEQYF. CDR3 coding DNA: TGTGCCAGCAGTGTCGGGACAAGCTACGAGCAGTACTTC.

As concerns this clone: In the same sample, other DNA sequences code for this CDR3. J is TRBJ2-3 and V is TRBV6-4, with 7 bases lining up with TRBD1. Looked up from germline, CDR1 is MRHNA and CDR2 is SNTAGT. The V and J ends lost 0 bases and 4 bases, in that order; junction bases with no gene match: 1. The CDR3 runs to 14 residues. The CDR3 DNA reads TGTGCCAGCAGTGACTCTCAGGGGGCAGATACGCAGTATTTT. Amino acid sequence: CASSDSQGADTQYF.

The chain couples TRBV7-2 to TRBJ2-5, with D maybe TRBD1 (6 bases). CDR1 SGHTA and CDR2 FQGNSA come from the germline V gene. There are 15 residues in the CDR3. V shed 7 bases and J shed 3 bases, with 18 bases lying between them. The CDR3 coding sequence is TGTGCCAGCACCCCCCGTGGGGCAGGGGAAGAGACCCAGTACTTC. Translation gives CASTPRGAGEETQYF.

CDR3: CSVEGAGEMGYEQYF. The CDR3 DNA reads TGCAGCGTTGAAGGGGCAGGGGAGATGGGCTACGAGCAGTACTTC. This chain connects TRBV29-1 to TRBJ2-7; TRBD1 is a possible D gene (6 bases). The V end was cut by 1 base, the J end by 3 bases, with 16 bases between. CDR3 size: 15 residues. Germline CDR1 reads SQVTM; CDR2 reads ANQGSEA.